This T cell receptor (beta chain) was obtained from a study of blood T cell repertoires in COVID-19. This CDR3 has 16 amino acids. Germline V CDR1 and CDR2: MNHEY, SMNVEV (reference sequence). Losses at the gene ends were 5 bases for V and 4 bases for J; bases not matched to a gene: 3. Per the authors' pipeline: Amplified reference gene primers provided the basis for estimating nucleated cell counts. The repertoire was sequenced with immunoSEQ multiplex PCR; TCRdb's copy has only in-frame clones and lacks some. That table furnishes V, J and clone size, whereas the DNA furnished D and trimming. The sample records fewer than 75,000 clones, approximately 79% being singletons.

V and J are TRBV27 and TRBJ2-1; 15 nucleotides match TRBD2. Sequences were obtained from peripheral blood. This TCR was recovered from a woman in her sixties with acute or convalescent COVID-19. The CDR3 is CASSPGTSGGYNEQFF. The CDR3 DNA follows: TGTGCCAGCAGTCCCGGGACTAGCGGGGGGTACAATGAGCAGTTCTTC.